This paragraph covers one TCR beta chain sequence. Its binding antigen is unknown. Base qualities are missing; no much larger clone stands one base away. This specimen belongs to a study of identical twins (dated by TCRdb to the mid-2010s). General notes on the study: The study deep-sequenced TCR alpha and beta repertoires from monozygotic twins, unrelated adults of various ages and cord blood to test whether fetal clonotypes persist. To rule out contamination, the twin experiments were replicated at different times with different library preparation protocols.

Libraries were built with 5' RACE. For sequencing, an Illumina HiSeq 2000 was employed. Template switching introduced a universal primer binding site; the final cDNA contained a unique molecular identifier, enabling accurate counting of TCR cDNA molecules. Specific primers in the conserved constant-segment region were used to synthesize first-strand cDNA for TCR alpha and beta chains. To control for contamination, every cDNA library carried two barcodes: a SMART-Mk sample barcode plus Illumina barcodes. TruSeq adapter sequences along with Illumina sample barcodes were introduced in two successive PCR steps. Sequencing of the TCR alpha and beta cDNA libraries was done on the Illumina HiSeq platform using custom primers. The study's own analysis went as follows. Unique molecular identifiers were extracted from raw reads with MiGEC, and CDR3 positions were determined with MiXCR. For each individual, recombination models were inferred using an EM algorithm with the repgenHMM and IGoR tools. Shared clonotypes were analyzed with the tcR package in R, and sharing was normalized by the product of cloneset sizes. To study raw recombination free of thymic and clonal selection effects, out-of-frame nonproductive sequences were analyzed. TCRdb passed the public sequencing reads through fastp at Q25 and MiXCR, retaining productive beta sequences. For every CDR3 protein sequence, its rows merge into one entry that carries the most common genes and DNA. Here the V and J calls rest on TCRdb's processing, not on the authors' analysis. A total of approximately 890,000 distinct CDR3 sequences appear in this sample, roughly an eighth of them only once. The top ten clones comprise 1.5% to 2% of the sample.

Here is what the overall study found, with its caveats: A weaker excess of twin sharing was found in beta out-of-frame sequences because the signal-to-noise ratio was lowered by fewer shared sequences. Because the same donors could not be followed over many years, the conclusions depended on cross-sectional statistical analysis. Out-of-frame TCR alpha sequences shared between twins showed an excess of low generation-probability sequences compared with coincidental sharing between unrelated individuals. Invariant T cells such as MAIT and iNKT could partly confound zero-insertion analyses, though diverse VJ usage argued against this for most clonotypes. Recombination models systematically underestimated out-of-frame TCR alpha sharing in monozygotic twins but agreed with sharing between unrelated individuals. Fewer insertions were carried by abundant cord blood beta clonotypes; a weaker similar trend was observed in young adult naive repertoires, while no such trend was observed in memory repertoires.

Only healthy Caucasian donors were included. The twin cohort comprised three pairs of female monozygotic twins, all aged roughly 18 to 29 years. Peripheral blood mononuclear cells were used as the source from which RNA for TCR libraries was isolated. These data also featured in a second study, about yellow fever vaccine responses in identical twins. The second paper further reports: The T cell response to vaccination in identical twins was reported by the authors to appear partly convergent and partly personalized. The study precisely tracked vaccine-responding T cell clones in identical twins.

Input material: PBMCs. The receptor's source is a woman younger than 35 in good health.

The DNA sequence reads TGTGCCAGCAGCGTAGACAGCGGGAGGAGCTCCTACAATGAGCAGTTCTTC. It encodes CASSVDSGRSSYNEQFF. Here the chain combines TRBV9 and TRBJ2-1; 9 central bases correspond to TRBD2. From a lookup of the germline V gene, CDR1 and CDR2 are SGDLS and YYNGEE. Measured from the cysteine to the phenylalanine, the CDR3 is 17 residues long. The only DNA kept is the CDR3, 51 bases in frame from the first base. V is cut back by 0 bases and J by 0 bases, with 4 bases in the junction unmatched.